Below are 31 T cell receptor beta chains sequenced from a single sample in a study of blood T cell repertoires in COVID-19. Profiled with immunoSEQ multiplex PCR; TCRdb holds only in-frame clones, not every one. The sample comprises about 210,000 clones, more than 65% of which are singletons, and 2% to 2.5% rests with the top ten. The material sequenced was peripheral blood. These receptors all come from a man aged 40-55 years who had recovered from COVID-19.

This clone has more than one count but fewer than ten. CDR3 in amino acids: CASSQGLAGGGLDTQYF. CDR3 nucleotides: TGCGCCAGCAGCCAAGGGTTAGCGGGAGGGGGGTTAGATACGCAGTATTTT. The chain combines TRBV4-3 with TRBJ2-3, with 11 bases matching TRBD2. V shed 1 base, J shed 5 bases, and the junction held 8 bases outside the gene matches. Germline-derived CDR1 and CDR2 are LGHNA and YSLEER. CDR3 length equals 17 residues.

Concerning this clone itself: The CDR3 carries no conserved terminal phenylalanine or tryptophan, so it likely arises from a read error. It is unclear where the CDR3 begins or ends on the DNA, so no DNA is shown, and the CDR3 is as TCRdb lists it. The J gene is TRBJ1-2, the V gene TRBV6-5; TRBD1 was called by the table and not checked on the DNA. The germline gives CDR1 MNHEY, CDR2 SVGAGI. The CDR3 spans 10 residues, counting both ends. This CDR3 reads CASSKHRGPL.

The chain combines TRBV7-9 with TRBJ1-1, with D perhaps TRBD1 (6 bases). V was cut by 5 bases and J by 5 bases, with 18 bases left in between. The CDR3 spans 15 residues. In germline, CDR1 is SEHNR, CDR2 FQNEAQ (reference sequence). In DNA, the CDR3 is TGTGCCAGCAGCCCCGGGCCCACAGGGAAAACTGAAGCTTTCTTT. Its translation: CASSPGPTGKTEAFF.

The CDR3 is CASSLRRQGGGETQYF. DNA for the CDR3: TGTGCCAGCAGTTTACGTCGACAGGGAGGCGGGGAGACCCAGTACTTC. The chain employs TRBV6-5 and TRBJ2-5; a weak D match, TRBD1 (7 bases). Trimming removed 4 bases from V and 5 bases from J, with 20 bases in between. Germline-derived CDR1 and CDR2 are MNHEY and SVGAGI. The CDR3 contains 16 residues.

This clone has only a few counts. This chain links TRBV3-1 (or the pseudogene TRBV3-2) with TRBJ1-2; D gene unclear. The germline V and J ends were trimmed by 1 base and 7 bases, with 13 bases remaining between them. The CDR3 is made up of 14 amino acids. From germline, CDR1 is LGHDT and CDR2 YNNKEL (reference sequence). CDR3 nucleotide sequence: TGTGCCAGCAGCCAAGTAGCAGTACCGGGTGGCTACACCTTC. Translating gives CASSQVAVPGGYTF.

For the CDR3, the DNA is TGTGCCAGCTGGATCGGGACTAGCGGCCGCACTAGCACAGATACGCAGTATTTT. Translated, it gives CASWIGTSGRTSTDTQYF. J is TRBJ2-3 and V is TRBV6-4; 11 bases are a match to TRBD2. Germline CDR1 and CDR2: MRHNA and SNTAGT. V lost 8 bases, J lost 0 bases, and 13 bases stayed unmatched. The length of the CDR3 is 18 residues.

The rearrangement joins TRBV18 to TRBJ2-5; 8 nucleotides align to TRBD1. The ends lost 3 bases at V and 1 base at J; junction bases unmatched: 4. CDR1 is KGHSH and CDR2 is LQKENI in the germline V gene. This CDR3 contains 15 residues. CDR3 bases: TGTGCCAGCTCACCCGGACAGGGAGCCCAAGAGACCCAGTACTTC. Residues: CASSPGQGAQETQYF.

The chain links TRBV10-1 to TRBJ1-1; D remains ambiguous. The CDR3 totals 16 residues. In germline, CDR1 is WNHNN, CDR2 SYGVQD (reference sequence). Trimming stripped 0 bases from V and 0 bases from J, with 11 bases between. The CDR3 DNA reads TGCGCCAGCAGTGAGTCCCCAGGTTTCATGAACACTGAAGCTTTCTTT. It translates to CASSESPGFMNTEAFF.

This chain uses TRBV7-2 with TRBJ2-2; TRBD1 aligns across 7 bases. There are 15 residues in the CDR3. CDR1 and CDR2 from the germline V gene are SGHTA and FQGNSA. J lost 4 bases, V lost 5 bases, and 7 bases had no gene match. The CDR3: CASSPRAGGTGELFF. The DNA of the CDR3 is TGTGCCAGCAGCCCAAGGGCAGGGGGCACCGGGGAGCTGTTTTTT.

V and J are TRBV5-1 and TRBJ2-3; 8 positions match TRBD2. The V gene end was trimmed by 0 bases and the J gene end by 2 bases; junction bases not matched to a gene: 5. The CDR3 runs to 16 residues. The germline gives CDR1 SGHRS, CDR2 YFSETQ. CDR3 protein: CASSLALSGDTDTQYF. CDR3 DNA: TGCGCCAGCAGCTTGGCCCTTAGCGGGGACACAGATACGCAGTATTTT. Complete variable domain (other parts from reference TRBV5-1 and TRBJ2-3): KAGVTQTPRYLIKTRGQQVTLSCSPISGHRSVSWYQQTPGQGLQFLFEYFSETQRNKGNFPGRFSGRQFSNSRSEMNVSTLELGDSALYLCASSLALSGDTDTQYFGPGTRLTVL.

The rearrangement links TRBV6-5 to TRBJ2-5; D perhaps matches TRBD1 (6 bases). The V and J ends lost 6 bases and 1 base respectively, with 12 bases between them. Germline CDR1 is MNHEY and CDR2 is SVGAGI. The CDR3 length is 14 residues. The CDR3 DNA reads TGTGCCAGCAGGGTCCTGGGGGCCCAAGAGACCCAGTACTTC. Protein sequence: CASRVLGAQETQYF.

The V and J genes are TRBV18 and TRBJ2-7, with 9 bases matching TRBD2. Trimming at V came to 2 bases and at J to 6 bases, leaving 8 bases not matched to a gene. Germline V lookup: CDR1 KGHSH, CDR2 LQKENI. This CDR3 spans 15 amino acids. As DNA, the CDR3 is TGTGCCAGCTCACCAGGATCGCGGGAGGGCTCCGAGCAGTACTTC. Protein product: CASSPGSREGSEQYF.

The gene calls are TRBV4-1 and TRBJ1-5; D gene uncertain. The germline CDR1 and CDR2 sequences are MGHRA and YSYEKL. This CDR3 is 14 amino acids long. V was clipped by 1 base and J by 1 base, with 5 bases between them. Here the CDR3 DNA reads TGCGCCAGCAGCCAAGTCTTAAGCAATCAGCCCCAGCATTTT. It translates to CASSQVLSNQPQHF.

The V and J genes are TRBV27 and TRBJ1-4; perhaps TRBD1 as D (6 bases). Trimming shortened V by 2 bases and J by 5 bases, and 12 bases separated the two germline ends. The CDR3 loop spans 15 amino acids. The germline gives CDR1 MNHEY, CDR2 SMNVEV (reference sequence). The CDR3 DNA is TGTGCCAGCAGTTTAACTGGGACACTGAATGAAAAACTGTTTTTT. Residues: CASSLTGTLNEKLFF.

This clone was seen just once. The CDR3 sequence: CASSQEWARNRGPSYEQYF. The CDR3 nucleotides read TGCGCCAGCAGCCAAGAATGGGCGAGGAACCGAGGGCCCTCCTACGAGCAGTACTTC. The rearrangement joins TRBV4-3 to TRBJ2-7, with D possibly matching TRBD2 (5 bases). Germline V gene sequence: CDR1 LGHNA, CDR2 YSLEER. This CDR3 has 19 residues. V was pared by 0 bases and J by 0 bases, with 21 bases between.

Here the CDR3 DNA reads TGTGCCAGCAGCTTATCCCTAGCGGGAGGCTACAATGAGCAGTTCTTC. It codes for CASSLSLAGGYNEQFF. V is TRBV7-2 and J is TRBJ2-1; 11 bases map to TRBD2. This CDR3 contains 16 residues. V was pared by 2 bases and J by 3 bases, with 3 bases of the junction left unmatched. Germline CDR1 and CDR2: SGHTA and FQGNSA.

The chain links TRBV19 to TRBJ1-1; a possible D gene is TRBD1 (5 bases). V lost 3 bases and J lost 3, with 8 bases in between. From germline, CDR1 is LNHDA and CDR2 SQIVND (reference sequence). There are 13 residues in the CDR3. This CDR3 is CASSMEGYTEAFF. The CDR3 DNA follows: TGTGCCAGTAGTATGGAGGGGTACACTGAAGCTTTCTTT.

A note on this clone: Other DNA sequences from this sample encode an identical CDR3 as well. The V call is TRBV30, the J call TRBJ2-7; no firm D call. The CDR3 totals 14 residues. Germline CDR1 GTSNPN, CDR2 SVGIG (reference sequence). V shed 0 bases and J shed 2 bases, with 11 bases lying between them. Here the CDR3 DNA reads TGTGCCTGGAGTGTTGGCGGTCCGACCTACGAGCAGTACTTC. It yields the protein CAWSVGGPTYEQYF.

The rearrangement uses TRBV30 and TRBJ2-5; TRBD2 agrees at 12 bases. Per the germline V gene, CDR1 is GTSNPN and CDR2 is SVGIG (reference sequence). The CDR3 is made up of 15 amino acids. Trimming took 3 bases from V and 4 from J; bases not matched to a gene: 6. The CDR3: CAWRQRGLAGETQYF. CDR3 DNA sequence: TGTGCCTGGAGGCAGAGGGGACTAGCGGGAGAGACCCAGTACTTC.

The CDR3 DNA reads as TGTGCCAGCAGTGGTAGGGGGACAGGGGGCACCGGGGAGCTGTTTTTT. This sequence encodes CASSGRGTGGTGELFF. The chain has TRBV6-1 and TRBJ2-2; TRBD1 aligns across 11 bases. The CDR3 length is 16 residues. Germline CDR1 reads MNHNS; CDR2 reads SASEGT. V trimming: 4 bases; J trimming: 4 bases; junction bases outside the gene matches: 5.

The chain recombines TRBV2 with TRBJ2-7; D is ambiguous. V was pared by 0 bases and J by 6 bases, with 12 bases between. Germline V lookup: CDR1 SNHLY, CDR2 FYNNEI. The CDR3 extends over 14 amino acids. This chain's CDR3 is CASSEAFRWFEQYF. The DNA of the CDR3 is TGTGCCAGCAGTGAAGCGTTCAGGTGGTTCGAGCAGTACTTC.

This chain uses TRBV6-4 with TRBJ2-4; D is perhaps TRBD2 (5 bases). This CDR3 comprises 17 residues. V was cut by 3 bases and J by 0 bases, with 15 bases left in between. Germline CDR1 MRHNA, CDR2 SNTAGT. CDR3 protein: CASSEFPTLVAKNIQYF. CDR3 DNA: TGTGCCAGCAGTGAATTCCCCACACTAGTAGCCAAAAACATTCAGTACTTC.

The CDR3 DNA sequence: TGTGCCAGCCTGGGACAGGGGGCGAACACCATATATTTT. The encoded protein is CASLGQGANTIYF. The V call is TRBV12-3 or TRBV12-4, the J call TRBJ1-3, with 12 nucleotides matching TRBD1. The CDR3 loop spans 13 amino acids. V gave up 8 bases and J gave up 7 bases; unmatched junction bases: 3.

Only one count was recorded for this clone. The genes are TRBV7-2 and TRBJ2-1, with D possibly TRBD2 on 5 matching bases. The germline V gene encodes CDR1 SGHTA and CDR2 FQGNSA. The CDR3 totals 14 residues. Trimming stripped 4 bases from V and 7 bases from J, with 14 bases between. The CDR3 is CASSSSGPQNEQFF. The CDR3 DNA follows: TGTGCCAGCAGCTCGAGCGGACCTCAGAATGAGCAGTTCTTC.

The V gene is TRBV7-9, the J gene TRBJ2-5; 8 bases map to TRBD1. Germline V lookup: CDR1 SEHNR, CDR2 FQNEAQ (reference sequence). After removal of 4 bases from V and 7 bases from J, the junction contained 14 bases not matched to a gene. The CDR3 contains 16 residues. The CDR3 loop is CASSSIQGARPGTQYF. DNA of the CDR3: TGTGCCAGCAGCTCAATTCAGGGGGCGCGACCCGGGACCCAGTACTTC.

This chain connects TRBV14 to TRBJ1-1; 7 nucleotides match TRBD1. CDR3 length equals 13 residues. Looked up from germline, CDR1 is SGHDN and CDR2 is FVKESK. V gave up 4 bases and J gave up 3 bases; unmatched junction bases: 2. CDR3 nucleotide sequence: TGTGCCAGCAGCCGAGACAGGGACACTGAAGCTTTCTTT. Amino acid sequence: CASSRDRDTEAFF.

V is TRBV7-2 and J is TRBJ2-7; 11 nucleotides align to TRBD2. The ends lost 1 base at V and 0 bases at J; junction bases unmatched: 8. Germline CDR1 and CDR2: SGHTA and FQGNSA. The CDR3 is 18 amino acids. This CDR3 is CASSLVSSGRTASYEQYF. In DNA form, the CDR3 reads TGTGCCAGCAGCTTAGTCTCTAGCGGGAGGACCGCCTCCTACGAGCAGTACTTC. The whole variable domain, remainder taken from reference TRBV7-2 and TRBJ2-7, is GAGVSQSPSNKVTEKGKDVELRCDPISGHTALYWYRQSLGQGLEFLIYFQGNSAPDKSGLPSDRFSAERTGGSVSTLTIQRTQQEDSAVYLCASSLVSSGRTASYEQYFGPGTRLTVT.

This CDR3 reads CATSRDLFEPQHF. The DNA of the CDR3 is TGTGCCACCAGCAGAGATCTTTTCGAGCCCCAGCATTTT. This rearrangement joins TRBV15 to TRBJ1-5, with D hard to call. Germline CDR1 reads LNHNV; CDR2 reads YYDKDF (reference sequence). Trimming pared 0 bases from V and 8 bases from J, leaving 8 bases between. This CDR3 is 13 amino acids long.

This rearrangement joins TRBV10-3 to TRBJ1-1; D is unclear. V lost 7 bases to trimming and J lost 1 base, with 10 bases between them. CDR1 is ENHRY and CDR2 is SYGVKD in the germline V gene. The CDR3 consists of 13 residues. CDR3 amino acids: CAITREGNTEAFF. Here the CDR3 DNA reads TGTGCCATCACGCGGGAGGGGAACACTGAAGCTTTCTTT.

The V gene is TRBV15, the J gene TRBJ2-2; 10 bases fit TRBD1. Per the germline V gene, CDR1 is LNHNV and CDR2 is YYDKDF (reference sequence). V lost 6 bases to trimming and J lost 6 bases; unmatched junction nucleotides: 13. There are 17 residues in the CDR3. This CDR3 is CATSRNRDRGYAGELFF. Here the CDR3 DNA reads TGTGCCACCAGTAGGAACCGGGACAGGGGATATGCCGGGGAGCTGTTTTTT. The variable domain in full, with the rest retrieved from reference TRBV15 and TRBJ2-2, is DAMVIQNPRYQVTQFGKPVTLSCSQTLNHNVMYWYQQKSSQAPKLLFHYYDKDFNNEADTPDNFQSRRPNTSFCFLDIRSPGLGDTAMYLCATSRNRDRGYAGELFFGEGSRLTVL.

The V gene is TRBV13, the J gene TRBJ1-6; the D gene is possibly TRBD1 (5 bases). V shed 5 bases and J shed 0 bases, with 14 bases lying between them. CDR3 length: 17 residues. Germline loops: CDR1 PRHDT, CDR2 FYEKMQ (reference sequence). The CDR3 is CASSPGGLSSYNSPLHF. The CDR3 nucleotides are TGTGCCAGCAGCCCGGGGGGACTCAGCTCCTATAATTCACCCCTCCACTTT.